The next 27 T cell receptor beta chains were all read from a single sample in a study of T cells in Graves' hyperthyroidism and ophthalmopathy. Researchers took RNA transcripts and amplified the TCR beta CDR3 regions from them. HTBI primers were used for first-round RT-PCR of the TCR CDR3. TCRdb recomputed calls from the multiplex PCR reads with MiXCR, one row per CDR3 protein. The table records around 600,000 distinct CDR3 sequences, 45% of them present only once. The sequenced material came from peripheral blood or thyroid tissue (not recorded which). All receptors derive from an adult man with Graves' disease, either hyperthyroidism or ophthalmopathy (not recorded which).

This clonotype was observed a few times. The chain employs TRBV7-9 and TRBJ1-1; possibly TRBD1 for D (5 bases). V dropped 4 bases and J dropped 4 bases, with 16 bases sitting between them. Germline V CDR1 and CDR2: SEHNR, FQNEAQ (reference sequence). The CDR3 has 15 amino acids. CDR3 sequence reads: CASSWRPGGGTEAFF. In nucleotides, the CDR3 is TGTGCCAGCAGCTGGAGGCCGGGCGGGGGCACTGAAGCTTTCTTT.

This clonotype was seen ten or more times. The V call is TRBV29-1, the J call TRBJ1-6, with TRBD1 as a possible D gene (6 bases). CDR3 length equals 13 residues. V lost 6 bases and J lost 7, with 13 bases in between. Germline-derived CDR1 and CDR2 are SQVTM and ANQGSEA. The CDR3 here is CSVRGGRNSPLHF. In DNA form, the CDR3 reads TGCAGCGTGCGCGGGGGGCGGAATTCACCCCTCCACTTT.

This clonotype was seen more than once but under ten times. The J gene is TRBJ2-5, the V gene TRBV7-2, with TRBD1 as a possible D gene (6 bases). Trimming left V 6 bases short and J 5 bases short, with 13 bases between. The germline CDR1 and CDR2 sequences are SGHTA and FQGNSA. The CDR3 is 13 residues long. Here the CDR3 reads CASSAYRDETQYF. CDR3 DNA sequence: TGTGCCAGCAGTGCCTACAGGGACGAGACCCAGTACTTC.

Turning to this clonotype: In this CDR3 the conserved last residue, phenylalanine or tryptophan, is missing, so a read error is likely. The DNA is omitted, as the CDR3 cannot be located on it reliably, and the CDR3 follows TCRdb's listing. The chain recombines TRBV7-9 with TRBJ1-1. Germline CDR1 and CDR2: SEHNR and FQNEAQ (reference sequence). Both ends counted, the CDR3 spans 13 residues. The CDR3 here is CASSFGSAVIVLR.

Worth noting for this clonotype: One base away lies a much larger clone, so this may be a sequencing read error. The CDR3 protein is CASSVGGREQYF. CDR3 bases: TGTGCCAGCAGCGTAGGTGGGCGCGAGCAGTACTTC. V is TRBV9 and J is TRBJ2-7; D unresolved. This CDR3 is built from 12 residues. CDR1 SGDLS and CDR2 YYNGEE come from the germline V gene. V was shortened by 0 bases and J by 6 bases, with 7 bases between the two germline ends. Full variable domain (missing parts from reference TRBV9 and TRBJ2-7): DSGVTQTPKHLITATGQRVTLRCSPRSGDLSVYWYQQSLDQGLQFLIQYYNGEERAKGNILERFSAQQFPDLHSELNLSSLELGDSALYFCASSVGGREQYFGPGTRLTVT.

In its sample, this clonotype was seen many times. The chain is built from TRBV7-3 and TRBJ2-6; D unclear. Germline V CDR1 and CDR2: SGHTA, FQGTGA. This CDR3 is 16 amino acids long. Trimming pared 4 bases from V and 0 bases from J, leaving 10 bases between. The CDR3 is CASSSPQGSGANVLTF. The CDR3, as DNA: TGTGCCAGCAGCTCCCCGCAAGGCTCTGGGGCCAACGTCCTGACTTTC.

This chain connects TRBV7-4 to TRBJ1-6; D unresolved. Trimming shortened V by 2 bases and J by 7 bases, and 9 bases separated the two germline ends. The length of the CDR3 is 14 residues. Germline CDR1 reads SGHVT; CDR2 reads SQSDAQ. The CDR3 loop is CASSLLGTNSPLHF. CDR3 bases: TGTGCCAGCAGCTTACTGGGCACGAATTCACCCCTCCACTTT. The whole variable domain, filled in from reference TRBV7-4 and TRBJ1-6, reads GAGVSQSPRYKVAKRGRDVALRCDSISGHVTLYWYRQTLGQGSEVLTYSQSDAQRDKSGRPSGRFSAERPERSVSTLKIQRTEQGDSAVYLCASSLLGTNSPLHFGNGTRLTVT.

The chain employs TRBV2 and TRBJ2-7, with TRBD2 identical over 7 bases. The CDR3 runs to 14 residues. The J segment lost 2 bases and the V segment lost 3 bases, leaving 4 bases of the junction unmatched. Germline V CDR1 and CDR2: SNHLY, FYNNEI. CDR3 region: CASSDAGVPYEQYF. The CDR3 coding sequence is TGTGCCAGCAGTGATGCGGGGGTCCCCTACGAGCAGTACTTC.

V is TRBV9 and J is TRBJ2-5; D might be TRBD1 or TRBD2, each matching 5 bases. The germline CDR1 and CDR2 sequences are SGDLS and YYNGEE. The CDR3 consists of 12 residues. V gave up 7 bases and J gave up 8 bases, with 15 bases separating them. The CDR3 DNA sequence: TGTGCCAGCTCACCTACACGGGACACCCAGTACTTC. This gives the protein CASSPTRDTQYF.

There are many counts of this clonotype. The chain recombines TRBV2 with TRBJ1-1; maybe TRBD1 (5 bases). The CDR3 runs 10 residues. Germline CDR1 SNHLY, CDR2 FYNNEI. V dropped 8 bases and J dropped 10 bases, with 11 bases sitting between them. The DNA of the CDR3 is TGTGCCAGCCGGGACGAACGAGCTTTCTTT. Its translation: CASRDERAFF.

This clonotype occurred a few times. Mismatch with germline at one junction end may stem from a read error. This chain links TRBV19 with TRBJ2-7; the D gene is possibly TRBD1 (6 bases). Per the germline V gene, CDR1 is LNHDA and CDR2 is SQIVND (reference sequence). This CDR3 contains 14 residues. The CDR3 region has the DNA TGTGCCAGCAGTATGTCACAGGGACCCTACGAGCAGTACTTC. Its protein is CASSMSQGPYEQYF.

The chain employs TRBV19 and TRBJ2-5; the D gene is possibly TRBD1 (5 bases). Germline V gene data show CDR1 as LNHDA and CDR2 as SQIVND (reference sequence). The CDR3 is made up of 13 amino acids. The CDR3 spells CARDWGSQETQYF. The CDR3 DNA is TGTGCTAGAGATTGGGGCAGCCAAGAGACCCAGTACTTC.

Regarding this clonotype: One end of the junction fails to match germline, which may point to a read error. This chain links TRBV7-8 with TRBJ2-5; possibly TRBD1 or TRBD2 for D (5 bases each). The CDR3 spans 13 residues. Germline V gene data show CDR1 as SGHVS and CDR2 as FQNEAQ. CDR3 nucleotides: TGTGCCAGCAGATTAGGGACGTGGGAGACCCAGTACTTC. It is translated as CASRLGTWETQYF.

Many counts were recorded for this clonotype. CDR3 DNA: TGTGCCAGCAGCGTTGGACAGGGGGCAGGACAGCCCCAGCATTTT. This translates into CASSVGQGAGQPQHF. The rearrangement joins TRBV9 to TRBJ1-5, with 11 bases fitting TRBD1. Germline CDR1 is SGDLS and CDR2 is YYNGEE. Trimming removed 2 bases from V and 7 bases from J; junction bases left unmatched: 5. This CDR3 region has 15 residues. Drawing the rest from reference TRBV9 and TRBJ1-5, the complete variable domain is DSGVTQTPKHLITATGQRVTLRCSPRSGDLSVYWYQQSLDQGLQFLIQYYNGEERAKGNILERFSAQQFPDLHSELNLSSLELGDSALYFCASSVGQGAGQPQHFGDGTRLSIL.

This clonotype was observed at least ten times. CDR3 loop: CATSRDRGRGGEKLFF. The CDR3 coding sequence is TGTGCCACCAGCAGAGATCGGGGGCGCGGCGGTGAAAAACTGTTTTTT. V gene TRBV15 combines with J gene TRBJ1-4; the D gene is possibly TRBD1 (6 bases). The germline V and J ends were trimmed by 0 bases and 7 bases, with 15 bases remaining between them. The CDR3 has 16 residues. Germline loops: CDR1 LNHNV, CDR2 YYDKDF (reference sequence).

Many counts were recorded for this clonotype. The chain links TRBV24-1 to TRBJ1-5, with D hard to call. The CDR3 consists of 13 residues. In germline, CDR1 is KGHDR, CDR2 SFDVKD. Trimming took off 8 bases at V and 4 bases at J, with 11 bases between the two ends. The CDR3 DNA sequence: TGTGCCACCAACATCACCTTTAATCAGCCCCAGCATTTT. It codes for CATNITFNQPQHF.

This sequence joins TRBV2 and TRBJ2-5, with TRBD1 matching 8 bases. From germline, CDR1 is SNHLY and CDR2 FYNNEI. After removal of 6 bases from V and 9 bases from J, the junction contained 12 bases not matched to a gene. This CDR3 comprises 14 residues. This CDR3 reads CASSPDRGTQPQYF. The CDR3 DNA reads TGTGCCAGCAGCCCCGACAGGGGAACTCAGCCCCAGTACTTC.

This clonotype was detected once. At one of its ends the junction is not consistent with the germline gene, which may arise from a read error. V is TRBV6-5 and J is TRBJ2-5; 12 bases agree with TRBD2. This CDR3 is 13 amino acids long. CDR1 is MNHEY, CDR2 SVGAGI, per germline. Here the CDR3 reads CAISGTSGETQYF. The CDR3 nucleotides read TGTGCCATCAGTGGGACTAGCGGGGAGACCCAGTACTTC.

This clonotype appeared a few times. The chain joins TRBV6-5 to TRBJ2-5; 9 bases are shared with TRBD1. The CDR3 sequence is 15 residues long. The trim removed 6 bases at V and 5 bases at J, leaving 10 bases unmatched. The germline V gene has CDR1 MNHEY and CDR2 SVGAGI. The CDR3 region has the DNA TGTGCCAGCAGCCAAAAAGGGACAGGGTGGGAGACCCAGTACTTC. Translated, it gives CASSQKGTGWETQYF.

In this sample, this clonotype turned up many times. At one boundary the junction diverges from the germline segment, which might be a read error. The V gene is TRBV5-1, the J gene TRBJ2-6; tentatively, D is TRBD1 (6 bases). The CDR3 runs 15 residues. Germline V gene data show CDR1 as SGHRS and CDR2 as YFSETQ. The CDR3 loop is CASSLTGPGANVLTF. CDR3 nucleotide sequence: TGTGCCAGCAGCTTGACAGGTCCTGGGGCCAACGTCCTGACTTTC.

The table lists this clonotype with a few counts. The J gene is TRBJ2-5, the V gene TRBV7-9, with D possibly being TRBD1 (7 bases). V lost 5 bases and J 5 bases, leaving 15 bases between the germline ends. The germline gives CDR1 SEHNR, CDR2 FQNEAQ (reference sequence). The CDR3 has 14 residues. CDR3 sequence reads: CASSITGAGETQYF. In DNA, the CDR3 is TGTGCCAGCAGCATTACAGGGGCGGGGGAGACCCAGTACTTC.

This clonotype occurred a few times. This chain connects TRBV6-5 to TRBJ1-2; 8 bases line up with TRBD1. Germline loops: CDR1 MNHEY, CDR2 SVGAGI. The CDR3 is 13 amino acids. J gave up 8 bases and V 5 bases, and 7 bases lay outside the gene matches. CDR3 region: CASSHGTGGGYTF. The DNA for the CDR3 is TGTGCCAGCAGTCACGGGACAGGCGGCGGCTACACCTTC.

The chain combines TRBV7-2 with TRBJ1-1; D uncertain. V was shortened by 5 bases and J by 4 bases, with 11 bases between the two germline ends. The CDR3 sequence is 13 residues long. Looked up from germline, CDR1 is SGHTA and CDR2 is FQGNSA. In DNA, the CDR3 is TGTGCCAGCAGCCGCCGCGAGGGCACTGAAGCTTTCTTT. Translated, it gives CASSRREGTEAFF.

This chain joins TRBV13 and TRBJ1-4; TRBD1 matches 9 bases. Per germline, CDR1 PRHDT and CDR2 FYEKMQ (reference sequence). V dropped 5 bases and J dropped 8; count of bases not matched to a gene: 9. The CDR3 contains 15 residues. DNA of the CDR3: TGTGCCAGCAGCCAACAGGGGGCTGTGGGGGAAAAACTGTTTTTT. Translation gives CASSQQGAVGEKLFF.

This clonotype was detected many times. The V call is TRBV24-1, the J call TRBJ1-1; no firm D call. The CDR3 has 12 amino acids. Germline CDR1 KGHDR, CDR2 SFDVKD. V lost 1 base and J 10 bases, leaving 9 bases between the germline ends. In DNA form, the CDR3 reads TGTGCCACCAGTGATTTTGGATCTCGAGCTTTCTTT. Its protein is CATSDFGSRAFF.

The CDR3, as DNA: TGTGCCAGCACCGTAGCGGGGGGCACAGATACGCAGTATTTT. This encodes CASTVAGGTDTQYF. This chain uses TRBV2 with TRBJ2-3, with 9 bases matching TRBD2. The CDR3 extends over 14 amino acids. Germline CDR1 SNHLY, CDR2 FYNNEI. The V and J ends lost 7 bases and 1 base, in that order; junction bases with no gene match: 3.

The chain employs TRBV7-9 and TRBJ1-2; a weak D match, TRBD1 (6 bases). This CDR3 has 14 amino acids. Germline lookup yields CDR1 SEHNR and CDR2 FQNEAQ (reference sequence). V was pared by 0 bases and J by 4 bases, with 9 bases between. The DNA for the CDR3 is TGTGCCAGCAGCTTAGCGCGGGGGGCCTATGGCTACACCTTC. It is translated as CASSLARGAYGYTF.